This TCR beta chain was documented in a study of blood T cell repertoires in COVID-19. Produced via immunoSEQ multiplex PCR; TCRdb's table is partial and in-frame only. This table has fewer than 200,000 clones, 80% to 90% appearing once. This clone was detected only once. The TCR originated in a man aged 50-59 years with active or convalescent COVID-19. The sample taken for sequencing was peripheral blood.

The CDR3 DNA is TGTGCCAGTAGTATGTTCGGGACAGGGAATAGGAACACCGGGGAGCTGTTTTTT. It specifies CASSMFGTGNRNTGELFF. The rearrangement joins TRBV19 to TRBJ2-2; 9 nucleotides line up with TRBD1. CDR3 size: 18 residues. From germline, CDR1 is LNHDA and CDR2 SQIVND (reference sequence). V lost 3 bases to trimming and J lost 1 base; unmatched junction nucleotides: 9.